Following are 24 T cell receptor beta chains from one sample sequenced in a study of T cells after posttransplantation cyclophosphamide. Method: immunoSEQ multiplex PCR; TCRdb's copy keeps in-frame clones and lacks some. The sample lists roughly 32,000 clones, none appearing once, the ten largest making up 4.8%. Sequencing was performed on PBMCs. The receptors were gathered from a woman in her 30s in good health and a related stem cell transplant donor.

This clone was recorded at least ten times. The chain has TRBV6-2 or TRBV6-3 and TRBJ1-1; D is unresolved. This CDR3 has 19 amino acids. Per germline, CDR1 MNHEY and CDR2 SVGEGT. Trimming removed 7 bases at V and 1 base at J, with 28 bases between. CDR3 sequence (DNA): TGTGCCAGCACGTTAAACCCATTGAGGGCCGGATTAGGGAACACTGAAGCTTTCTTT. Protein product: CASTLNPLRAGLGNTEAFF.

This clone has a count of ten or more. The chain links TRBV7-6 to TRBJ1-1; no reliable D call. This CDR3 has 13 residues. Germline values: CDR1 SGHVS, CDR2 FNYEAQ. V dropped 5 bases and J dropped 2 bases, with 9 bases sitting between them. The CDR3 loop reads CASSTGRNTEAFF. The CDR3 DNA follows: TGTGCCAGCAGCACGGGGAGAAACACTGAAGCTTTCTTT.

The V gene is TRBV7-6, the J gene TRBJ2-7; possibly TRBD2 for D (6 bases). Germline V lookup: CDR1 SGHVS, CDR2 FNYEAQ. V lost 2 bases and J 2 bases, leaving 7 bases between the germline ends. This CDR3 has 13 amino acids. CDR3 residues: CASSLWGAYEQYF. CDR3 nucleotide sequence: TGTGCCAGCAGCTTATGGGGGGCCTACGAGCAGTACTTC.

This chain connects TRBV9 to TRBJ2-1; 14 nucleotides line up with TRBD2. The germline V gene has CDR1 SGDLS and CDR2 YYNGEE. The V segment lost 2 bases and the J segment 6 bases; nucleotides outside the gene matches: 4. This CDR3 comprises 16 residues. The CDR3 sequence is CASSVPGTSGGNEQFF. The DNA of the CDR3 is TGTGCCAGCAGCGTCCCAGGGACTAGCGGGGGCAATGAGCAGTTCTTC.

This clone was seen a few times. The rearrangement links TRBV6-1 to TRBJ2-7, with 10 nucleotides matching TRBD1. J was trimmed by 7 bases and V by 2 bases; bases with no gene match: 14. This CDR3 contains 17 residues. The germline gives CDR1 MNHNS, CDR2 SASEGT. This CDR3 is CASSELRGRQGAWEQYF. The CDR3 DNA sequence: TGTGCCAGCAGTGAATTAAGGGGGAGACAGGGGGCATGGGAGCAGTACTTC.

This clone was picked up many times. The chain couples TRBV19 to TRBJ2-7; D is uncertain. This CDR3 contains 14 residues. Germline CDR1 reads LNHDA; CDR2 reads SQIVND (reference sequence). Trimming cost V 5 bases and J 1 base, with 12 bases left between them. CDR3: CASSSDLASYEQYF. The CDR3, as DNA: TGTGCCAGTAGTTCAGACTTGGCGTCCTACGAGCAGTACTTC.

This clone was counted at least ten times. This sequence joins TRBV4-1 and TRBJ1-2; 7 nucleotides agree with TRBD1. This CDR3 spans 15 amino acids. Germline V gene data show CDR1 as MGHRA and CDR2 as YSYEKL. J was trimmed by 4 bases and V by 3 bases; bases with no gene match: 8. CDR3 residues: CASSQGTASLYGYTF. The CDR3 DNA is TGCGCCAGCAGCCAGGGGACAGCCAGTCTCTATGGCTACACCTTC.

In this sample, this clone turned up a few times. The rearrangement joins TRBV28 to TRBJ2-7; 9 bases line up with TRBD1. The length of the CDR3 is 15 residues. In germline, CDR1 is MDHEN, CDR2 SYDVKM. Trimming took 6 bases from V and 3 from J; bases not matched to a gene: 9. The CDR3 DNA is TGTGCCAGCAGCTTGAGTGGGACAGGGAACTACGAGCAGTACTTC. As protein: CASSLSGTGNYEQYF.

There are a few counts of this clone. CDR3 bases: TGTGCCAGCAGTGAAGCGCTGGCTACCCTAGTTAACTATGGCTACACCTTC. It yields the protein CASSEALATLVNYGYTF. The chain uses TRBV6-1 and TRBJ1-2; D remains ambiguous. Germline-derived CDR1 and CDR2 are MNHNS and SASEGT. This CDR3 has 17 residues. The ends were cut back, 0 bases at V and 1 base at J, with 15 bases in the middle.

This clone was seen repeatedly, ten times or more. The chain joins TRBV7-2 to TRBJ2-7, with 8 bases matching TRBD1. Germline V gene data show CDR1 as SGHTA and CDR2 as FQGNSA. With V trimmed by 4 bases and J by 0 bases, 5 bases remained unmatched. This CDR3 has 15 residues. This CDR3 reads CASSSGQAYSYEQYF. CDR3 DNA: TGTGCCAGCAGCTCGGGACAGGCATACTCCTACGAGCAGTACTTC.

This clone was detected a few times. The V and J genes are TRBV5-6 and TRBJ2-5; D perhaps matches TRBD1 (5 bases). Germline loops: CDR1 SGHDT, CDR2 YYEEEE. The CDR3 loop spans 17 amino acids. V was pared by 4 bases and J by 5 bases, with 24 bases between. The CDR3, as DNA: TGTGCCAGCAGCCCCAAGGTCCGCCAGGGCCTAGGGGAGACCCAGTACTTC. Amino acid sequence: CASSPKVRQGLGETQYF.

This clone was seen many times. The chain combines TRBV12-5 with TRBJ2-1, with D possibly called TRBD1 or TRBD2 (5 bases each). V gave up 6 bases and J gave up 0 bases, with 9 bases separating them. Germline CDR1 LGHNT, CDR2 FRNRAP. There are 14 residues in the CDR3. CDR3 in amino acids: CASGSGSSYNEQFF. The CDR3 region has the DNA TGTGCTAGTGGCTCAGGGAGCTCCTACAATGAGCAGTTCTTC.

This clone was counted at least ten times. The V call is TRBV4-1, the J call TRBJ2-7, with no clear D. Germline lookup yields CDR1 MGHRA and CDR2 YSYEKL. Deletions cut 0 bases from V and 1 base from J, with 7 bases between. The CDR3 is made up of 14 amino acids. CDR3 sequence reads: CASSQDHTSYEQYF. CDR3 sequence (DNA): TGCGCCAGCAGCCAAGATCACACATCCTACGAGCAGTACTTC.

The V call is TRBV11-2, the J call TRBJ2-1; 7 bases align to TRBD2. The ends lost 4 bases at V and 4 bases at J; junction bases unmatched: 4. The CDR3 has 14 residues. Germline loops: CDR1 SGHAT, CDR2 FQNNGV. The CDR3 bases are TGTGCCAGCAGCTCCCTGGGGGGGTACAATGAGCAGTTCTTC. This sequence encodes CASSSLGGYNEQFF.

This clone appeared many times. This chain uses TRBV5-1 with TRBJ2-7; 8 bases align to TRBD1. The V and J ends lost 4 bases and 0 bases, in that order; junction bases with no gene match: 3. CDR3 length: 14 residues. CDR1 and CDR2 from the germline V gene are SGHRS and YFSETQ. The CDR3 nucleotides are TGCGCCAGCAGCACCGGACAGGGCTCCTACGAGCAGTACTTC. Translating gives CASSTGQGSYEQYF.

The chain links TRBV30 to TRBJ2-2; D remains unclear. V dropped 4 bases and J dropped 3 bases, with 6 bases sitting between them. In germline, CDR1 is GTSNPN, CDR2 SVGIG (reference sequence). The CDR3 is 12 amino acids. CDR3 nucleotide sequence: TGTGCCTGGAACCCGGACACCGGGGAGCTGTTTTTT. Encoded protein: CAWNPDTGELFF.

This clone has ten or more counts. The chain uses TRBV10-3 and TRBJ2-5; 8 bases align to TRBD2. The CDR3 contains 13 residues. The germline gives CDR1 ENHRY, CDR2 SYGVKD. J lost 3 bases, V lost 4 bases, and 1 base had no gene match. Here the CDR3 reads CAISGGGKETQYF. The CDR3 DNA sequence: TGTGCCATCAGTGGCGGGGGGAAAGAGACCCAGTACTTC.

This clone has at least ten counts. The chain employs TRBV19 and TRBJ1-3; no clear D. Germline assignment: CDR1 LNHDA and CDR2 SQIVND (reference sequence). The CDR3 is 16 residues long. The V and J ends lost 1 base and 2 bases respectively, with 12 bases between them. The CDR3 DNA follows: TGTGCCAGTAGTATAGTGTTCGGGGTTCCTGGAAACACCATATATTTT. Translation: CASSIVFGVPGNTIYF.

This clone was seen many times. This chain connects TRBV6-2 or TRBV6-3 to TRBJ2-7, with 10 bases matching TRBD2. The CDR3 is made up of 14 amino acids. Germline trimming cut 6 bases from V and 3 bases from J; bases unmatched to any gene: 5. Germline lookup yields CDR1 MNHEY and CDR2 SVGEGT. The CDR3 coding sequence is TGTGCCAGCAGGGAAAGCGGGGGGGTCTACGAGCAGTACTTC. As protein: CASRESGGVYEQYF.

Ten or more counts support this clone. This sequence joins TRBV12-3 or TRBV12-4 and TRBJ1-1, with D possibly TRBD1 on 5 matching bases. The V end lost 3 bases, the J end lost 6 bases, and 8 bases lay between the germline ends. This CDR3 spans 12 amino acids. CDR3 in amino acids: CASSFGTPEAFF. For the CDR3, the DNA is TGTGCCAGCAGTTTCGGGACTCCTGAAGCTTTCTTT.

The chain uses TRBV19 and TRBJ1-2; the match to TRBD1 covers 8 bases. Germline assignment: CDR1 LNHDA and CDR2 SQIVND (reference sequence). The CDR3 covers 14 residues. V lost 5 bases, J lost 3 bases, and 5 bases stayed unmatched. The CDR3 sequence: CASSVRGRDYGYTF. CDR3 DNA sequence: TGTGCCAGTAGTGTCAGGGGGCGTGACTATGGCTACACCTTC.

The chain links TRBV12-5 to TRBJ2-2; TRBD1 is a possible D gene (5 bases). The CDR3 contains 17 residues. Trimming removed 3 bases at V and 3 bases at J, with 17 bases between. Germline CDR1 and CDR2: LGHNT and FRNRAP. DNA of the CDR3: TGTGCTAGTGGTTTAGCACAGGTCACCAGCGACACCGGGGAGCTGTTTTTT. It yields the protein CASGLAQVTSDTGELFF.

This clone was detected ten times or more. The chain joins TRBV5-1 to TRBJ1-1; D call uncertain. The germline V gene encodes CDR1 SGHRS and CDR2 YFSETQ. The CDR3 contains 15 residues. V lost 4 bases to trimming and J lost 4 bases, with 17 bases between them. The CDR3 is CASSPYGRAGTEAFF. CDR3 DNA sequence: TGCGCCAGCAGCCCCTATGGGAGGGCGGGCACTGAAGCTTTCTTT.

This clone was detected only a few times. The chain carries TRBV11-1 and TRBJ2-5, with 11 bases lining up with TRBD2. Germline loops: CDR1 SGHAT, CDR2 FQDESV (reference sequence). This CDR3 has 14 amino acids. The trim removed 5 bases at V and 3 bases at J, leaving 2 bases unmatched. As DNA, the CDR3 is TGTGCCAGCAGCCAGACTAGCGGGGAAGAGACCCAGTACTTC. Translating gives CASSQTSGEETQYF. The complete variable domain, with remaining parts taken from reference TRBV11-1 and TRBJ2-5, reads EAEVAQSPRYKITEKSQAVAFWCDPISGHATLYWYRQILGQGPELLVQFQDESVVDDSQLPKDRFSAERLKGVDSTLKIQPAELGDSAMYLCASSQTSGEETQYFGPGTRLLVL.